Sequencing of this T cell receptor beta chain was carried out in a study of cytomegalovirus exposure and HLA in healthy donors. General study points: Highly shared sequence variants in one cluster were likely a sequencing artifact.

The CDR3 covers 17 residues. V lost 1 base and J lost 10, with 22 bases in between. Looked up from germline, CDR1 is LGHNA and CDR2 is YNFKEQ. Remarks on this clone: No antigen is known for it.

PCR primers comprised 60 Vbeta and 13 Jbeta primers. This table comes from immunoSEQ multiplex PCR, and its TCRdb copy is limited to in-frame clones, with some not included. There are roughly 190,000 clones in the sample; more than 65% occur only once, and approximately 2% lies in the top ten. The sequenced sample was PBMCs. The receptor was derived from a woman aged 25-40 years in good health and CMV-seronegative. The chain is built from TRBV4-2 and TRBJ1-4; weak D call: TRBD1 (5 bases). This chain's CDR3 is CASSQVPLGTAQRKLFF. CDR3 nucleotides: TGTGCCAGCAGCCAAGTTCCTCTCGGGACTGCCCAACGAAAACTGTTTTTT.